The 23 T cell receptor beta chains below all came from one sample that was sequenced in a study of T cell responses to AZD1222 COVID-19 vaccine. Clones were sequenced by immunoSEQ multiplex PCR, and TCRdb holds only the in-frame ones, with some missing. Seen here are 140,000 to 150,000 clones, roughly nine tenths observed once, and the top ten hold around 1.7%. The specimen comprised peripheral blood, sampled 28 days after the second AZD1222 dose. The receptors come from an adult who received the AZD1222 COVID-19 vaccine.

This rearrangement joins TRBV5-4 to TRBJ1-1; 8 nucleotides line up with TRBD1. The CDR3 runs to 14 residues. The junction had 6 bases not matched to a gene; V was cut back by 4 bases and J by 4 bases. The germline gives CDR1 SGHNT, CDR2 YYREEE (reference sequence). CDR3 nucleotide sequence: TGTGCCAGCAGCCCGGACAGGGACGGCACTGAAGCTTTCTTT. Encoded protein: CASSPDRDGTEAFF.

The rearrangement links TRBV7-9 to TRBJ1-2; TRBD1 matches 7 bases. With V trimmed by 2 bases and J by 2 bases, 8 bases remained unmatched. CDR3 length equals 16 residues. Germline-derived CDR1 and CDR2 are SEHNR and FQNEAQ (reference sequence). The CDR3 DNA follows: TGTGCCAGCAGCTTACCGCGGGCAGGGGGGAACTATGGCTACACCTTC. Translating it yields CASSLPRAGGNYGYTF. Filled out from reference TRBV7-9 and TRBJ1-2, the complete variable domain reads DTGVSQNPRHKITKRGQNVTFRCDPISEHNRLYWYRQTLGQGPEFLTYFQNEAQLEKSRLLSDRFSAERPKGSFSTLEIQRTEQGDSAMYLCASSLPRAGGNYGYTFGSGTRLTVV.

The chain joins TRBV3-1 (or the pseudogene TRBV3-2) to TRBJ1-3; 9 bases are shared with TRBD1. In germline, CDR1 is LGHDT, CDR2 YNNKEL (reference sequence). The CDR3 totals 14 residues. With 1 base clipped from V and 7 bases from J, the junction kept 2 bases outside the gene matches. DNA of the CDR3: TGTGCCAGCAGCCAAGTAACAGGGGGCAACACCATATATTTT. This translates into CASSQVTGGNTIYF.

The rearrangement uses TRBV13 and TRBJ2-7; the match to TRBD2 covers 10 bases. CDR1 is PRHDT, CDR2 FYEKMQ, per germline (reference sequence). Unmatched junction bases numbered 21, after V lost 0 bases and J lost 1 base. The CDR3 extends over 22 amino acids. The CDR3 here is CASSLGIQDPASLAGLSYEQYF. The DNA of the CDR3 is TGTGCCAGCAGCTTAGGGATACAGGATCCAGCATCACTAGCGGGGCTTTCCTACGAGCAGTACTTC.

The chain is built from TRBV6-2 or TRBV6-3 and TRBJ1-1; D might be TRBD1 (6 bases). CDR1 and CDR2 from the germline V gene are MNHEY and SVGEGT. Trimming took 2 bases from V and 1 from J, leaving 11 bases between them. The CDR3 consists of 15 residues. The CDR3 sequence is CASSYGGQTNTEAFF. CDR3 nucleotides: TGTGCCAGCAGTTACGGCGGACAGACGAACACTGAAGCTTTCTTT.

This clone has only one observation. The chain employs TRBV4-3 and TRBJ2-1; D call uncertain. Germline CDR1 and CDR2: LGHNA and YSLEER. Trimming took 3 bases from V and 1 from J, leaving 10 bases between them. The CDR3 totals 15 residues. The CDR3 spells CASSQETSSYNEQFF. Written as DNA, the CDR3 is TGCGCCAGCAGCCAGGAGACATCATCCTACAATGAGCAGTTCTTC.

The chain is built from TRBV28 and TRBJ1-1; TRBD1 aligns across 10 bases. This CDR3 is 13 amino acids long. The germline V gene has CDR1 MDHEN and CDR2 SYDVKM. Germline trimming cut 6 bases from V and 5 bases from J; bases unmatched to any gene: 3. CDR3 in amino acids: CASSPGQGTEAFF. The CDR3 DNA reads TGTGCCAGCAGCCCGGGACAGGGGACTGAAGCTTTCTTT.

This sequence joins TRBV6-5 and TRBJ2-4; TRBD1 might be the D (6 bases). The CDR3 runs 13 residues. Trimming stripped 0 bases from V and 11 bases from J, with 11 bases between. Germline CDR1 reads MNHEY; CDR2 reads SVGAGI. The CDR3 DNA reads TGTGCCAGCAGTTACTCGCAGGGGAACCTTCAGTACTTC. Amino acids: CASSYSQGNLQYF.

The chain combines TRBV28 with TRBJ2-1, with 9 positions matching TRBD2. This CDR3 has 16 residues. Germline V gene data show CDR1 as MDHEN and CDR2 as SYDVKM. Trimming removed 6 bases from V and 6 bases from J; junction bases left unmatched: 12. CDR3 bases: TGTGCCAGCAGCCCAGCCTCTGGCGGGAGGGCCAATGAGCAGTTCTTC. Amino acid sequence: CASSPASGGRANEQFF.

The J gene is TRBJ2-1, the V gene TRBV7-2, with D hard to call. Germline loops: CDR1 SGHTA, CDR2 FQGNSA. Trimming left V 1 base short and J 7 bases short, with 8 bases between. CDR3 length: 13 residues. CDR3 DNA sequence: TGTGCCAGCAGCTTAGGGACGCGTAATGAGCAGTTCTTC. Translated: CASSLGTRNEQFF.

In nucleotides, the CDR3 is TGTGCCAGCAGCTTCTTCCTAGCGGGGGGTAATGAGCAGTTCTTC. Its translation: CASSFFLAGGNEQFF. This chain joins TRBV7-2 and TRBJ2-1; 11 bases line up with TRBD2. V lost 3 bases, J lost 7 bases, and 5 bases stayed unmatched. Per the germline V gene, CDR1 is SGHTA and CDR2 is FQGNSA. The CDR3 runs 15 residues.

The chain has TRBV10-3 and TRBJ2-1; TRBD2 might be the D (6 bases). Germline CDR1 ENHRY, CDR2 SYGVKD. V lost 4 bases and J 2 bases, leaving 9 bases between the germline ends. CDR3 size: 14 residues. The CDR3 DNA reads as TGTGCCATCAGTGGGGGCGGGACCTACAATGAGCAGTTCTTC. Protein product: CAISGGGTYNEQFF.

This clone was seen a single time. The chain employs TRBV4-1 and TRBJ1-4; tentative D call: TRBD1 (6 bases). This CDR3 has 14 residues. Germline CDR1 reads MGHRA; CDR2 reads YSYEKL. Trimming cost V 5 bases and J 8 bases, with 15 bases left between them. The chain's CDR3 is CASSKVGGQEKLFF. DNA of the CDR3: TGCGCCAGCAGCAAGGTCGGGGGGCAAGAAAAACTGTTTTTT.

The rearrangement joins TRBV5-1 to TRBJ2-3; 8 nucleotides agree with TRBD2. CDR3 size: 20 residues. The germline V gene encodes CDR1 SGHRS and CDR2 YFSETQ. V was clipped by 0 bases and J by 6 bases; unmatched bases: 21. CDR3 residues: CASSLVGGILSGRREDTQYF. The CDR3 bases are TGCGCCAGCAGCTTGGTCGGGGGGATCCTAAGCGGGAGACGAGAGGATACGCAGTATTTT.

The chain joins TRBV5-1 to TRBJ2-2, with D unclear. Trimming removed 0 bases at V and 1 base at J, with 19 bases between. Germline CDR1 and CDR2: SGHRS and YFSETQ. The CDR3 loop spans 19 amino acids. CDR3 sequence: CASSLAVWQRRRNTGELFF. In DNA form, the CDR3 reads TGCGCCAGCAGCTTGGCCGTTTGGCAGCGCCGGCGGAACACCGGGGAGCTGTTTTTT.

This chain uses TRBV12-5 with TRBJ1-5, with TRBD1 identical over 8 bases. Germline values: CDR1 LGHNT, CDR2 FRNRAP. V lost 0 bases and J lost 5; bases outside the gene matches: 6. CDR3 length equals 16 residues. CDR3 bases: TGTGCTAGTGGTTTGGTAGACAGGGGCATTTATCAGCCCCAGCATTTT. This codes for CASGLVDRGIYQPQHF.

This chain links TRBV5-5 with TRBJ1-1; 7 bases map to TRBD1. Trimming cost V 4 bases and J 2 bases; bases outside gene matches: 14. Germline-derived CDR1 and CDR2 are SGHKS and YYEKEE (reference sequence). The CDR3 is 17 amino acids. The chain's CDR3 is CASSPQGGDRLNTEAFF. The CDR3 nucleotides read TGTGCCAGCAGCCCTCAGGGGGGTGACAGACTTAACACTGAAGCTTTCTTT.

Remarks on this clone: Germline is not matched at one junction end, which may reflect a read error. The gene calls are TRBV27 and TRBJ1-2, with TRBD1 matching 7 bases. Germline CDR1 MNHEY, CDR2 SMNVEV (reference sequence). This CDR3 contains 11 residues. The CDR3 nucleotides are TGTGCCAGCAGTTTAAGGTTCAGGGGGAGGTTC. It specifies CASSLRFRGRF.

This chain joins TRBV7-3 and TRBJ1-1; TRBD1 agrees at 9 bases. This CDR3 contains 14 residues. Germline V gene sequence: CDR1 SGHTA, CDR2 FQGTGA. J lost 1 base, V lost 6 bases, and 3 bases had no gene match. The CDR3 DNA is TGTGCCAGCAGACCGGGACAGGGGAACACTGAAGCTTTCTTT. It specifies CASRPGQGNTEAFF.

The genes are TRBV6-5 and TRBJ2-3; no definite D call. The CDR3 length is 12 residues. Germline V gives CDR1 MNHEY, CDR2 SVGAGI. With 7 bases removed from V and 3 bases from J, the gap between germline ends came to 8 bases. CDR3 loop: CASTPTTDTQYF. CDR3 DNA: TGTGCCAGCACCCCTACTACAGATACGCAGTATTTT.

This clone was seen once. DNA of the CDR3: TGTGCCAGCAGTTACTCGGGGGCCGGTGACGGGACCCAGTACTTC. Protein sequence: CASSYSGAGDGTQYF. This chain joins TRBV6-5 and TRBJ2-5; D might be TRBD1 (6 bases). This CDR3 is built from 15 residues. Trimming removed 0 bases at V and 7 bases at J, with 15 bases between. Germline V gene data show CDR1 as MNHEY and CDR2 as SVGAGI.

The CDR3, as DNA: TGTGCCAGCAGCTTAGCCCACGTGGAGAACTATGGCTACACCTTC. This codes for CASSLAHVENYGYTF. The chain combines TRBV7-9 with TRBJ1-2; D is ambiguous. This CDR3 region has 15 residues. V was clipped by 0 bases and J by 2 bases, with 10 bases between them. CDR1 SEHNR and CDR2 FQNEAQ come from the germline V gene (reference sequence).

This chain uses TRBV6-5 with TRBJ2-5, with 8 positions matching TRBD1. CDR3 size: 14 residues. The germline CDR1 and CDR2 sequences are MNHEY and SVGAGI. Trimming took 6 bases from V and 4 from J; bases not matched to a gene: 7. The CDR3 spells CASSKGQEGETQYF. CDR3 in DNA: TGTGCCAGCAGCAAGGGACAGGAGGGAGAGACCCAGTACTTC.